This T cell receptor beta chain was sequenced for a study of blood T cell repertoires in COVID-19. Study summary: Acute and convalescent COVID-19 samples came from the United States, Italy and Spain. Nucleic acid was either cDNA or gDNA, and it came from T cells, B-cell-depleted T cells, or PBMCs.

The CDR3 runs 15 residues. V dropped 0 bases and J dropped 4; count of bases not matched to a gene: 4. CDR1 SGHVS and CDR2 FNYEAQ come from the germline V gene. Per the study methods: Cell counts per sample came from amplifying reference gene primers. Sequenced by immunoSEQ multiplex PCR; TCRdb stores in-frame clones only, minus some. That table supplies the V and J calls and clone size; D and trimming were determined from the DNA. The profile shows 150,000 to 170,000 clones, about 88% of them singletons. It was during active infection that Seattle patients were enrolled and then longitudinally followed.

This chain links TRBV7-6 with TRBJ2-7; 9 bases agree with TRBD2. Sequenced sample: peripheral blood. The clonotype was recovered from an older woman with COVID-19, enrolled during active disease. The CDR3 DNA follows: TGTGCCAGCAGCTTAGCGAATAGCGGGAGTTACGAGCAGTACTTC. As protein: CASSLANSGSYEQYF.